Listed below are T cell receptor beta chains from one sample, sequenced in a study of T cells in Graves' hyperthyroidism and ophthalmopathy. One entry per CDR3 protein, called by TCRdb with MiXCR from the multiplex PCR reads. The sample gives around 350,000 distinct CDR3 sequences, 15% to 19% of which show up once; approximately 30% is in the top ten. Sequenced: blood. The receptors here all came from a woman under 30 with Graves' hyperthyroidism that later progressed to Graves' ophthalmopathy. The conserved cysteine and the conserved F or W are not part of the CDR3 here. A D gene is named only where the DNA matches it firmly.

v_call d_call cdr3_aa
TRBV7-2 - ASSLQLGIYDTQY
TRBV4-2 TRBD2 ASSQEWAGGPHEQY
TRBV18 - ASSPRVDEQF
TRBV9 TRBD2 ASSVRGAEREEQY
TRBV6-2/TRBV6-3 TRBD2 ASRPTSGRYNEQF
TRBV4-1 - ASSQILGGQETQY
TRBV12-3/TRBV12-4 TRBD2 ASSIGGASGSWVTGELF
TRBV24-1 - ATSPGTDNGYT
TRBV20-1 - SARLRGETYEQY
TRBV12-3/TRBV12-4 TRBD1 ASSPRDRVMDTQY
TRBV28 TRBD1 ASSRRGAYNSPLH
TRBV10-3 - AIAQGNQPQH
TRBV4-3 - ASSQGVRHEQF
TRBV29-1 - SVNRHHTDTQY
TRBV12-3/TRBV12-4 TRBD2 ASSYRRAGASDTQY
TRBV11-2 TRBD1 ASSLGQGAGSSNQPQH
TRBV5-1 - ASSRRETQY
TRBV15 TRBD2 ATSRDWEREDRY
TRBV4-1 - ASSQGSGGTAF
TRBV4-1 - ASSQDLGYEQY
TRBV7-2 - ASSLDRDQPQH
TRBV6-1 - ASSAWQGSYEQY
TRBV7-2 TRBD1 ASSLGLFSTGSGYGYT
TRBV2 TRBD2 ASSPHGLAGYNEQF
TRBV30 TRBD1 AWSVQGQGYSYEQY
TRBV2 TRBD1 ASSELVGRGGTGGKQPQH
TRBV4-1 - ASKNRGTEAF
TRBV2 - ASSEARKVYSNQPQH
TRBV28 - ASTGVTNQPQH
TRBV7-9 - ASSLLTSEQY
TRBV6-1 TRBD2 ASRFGGDETQY
TRBV7-2 TRBD1 ASSSPGQLADTQY
TRBV7-9 - ASSLGSGTDTQY
TRBV12-3/TRBV12-4 - ASSQGVGRNEQF
TRBV30 TRBD1 AWRGRDRASGANVLT
TRBV6-5 - ASSSGHGSYEQY
TRBV27 TRBD1 ASTLLRDRGRYETQY
TRBV28 TRBD1 ASSLPGTGGLETQY
TRBV6-2/TRBV6-3 TRBD1 ASSVIEWGQGKGPLH
TRBV2 - ASSEAGAVNSPLH
TRBV5-1 - ASSLSWDTTYEQY
TRBV27 - ASLGDTDTQY
TRBV7-9 TRBD2 ASSLSASGVRDTQY
TRBV27 - ASSLPGANEQF
TRBV7-9 - ASSLYPRGEYNEQF
TRBV29-1 TRBD1 SVGRQGPGYGYT